A selection of T cell receptor beta chains follows, all from one sample in a study of blood T cell repertoires in COVID-19. Repertoires were generated with immunoSEQ multiplex PCR, while TCRdb's copy carries only in-frame clones and drops some. The table lists about 140,000 clones, 79% of them singletons. Sequencing was carried out using peripheral blood. The receptor source for this set is a man between 45 and 60 years old with active or convalescent COVID-19. Both conserved end residues are trimmed from each CDR3. Rows give clone size only sometimes, using once, few, many, or a class for an expanded clone.

v_call clone_size cdr3_aa
TRBV6-5 - ASSSTGDPLYGYT
TRBV7-9 - ASSPGTSGRVAKNIQY
TRBV27 - ASSFPGGTEAF
TRBV28 - ASLLSLSSYNEQF
TRBV3-1/TRBV3-2 few ASSRQGNQPQH
TRBV11-2 - ASSPDGQAYEQY
TRBV28 - ASSSPRRAEDIQY
TRBV2 - ASSTDRQNIQY
TRBV27 - ASSPTGNIQY
TRBV24-1 - ATGQYPLRNTEAF
TRBV24-1 - ATSELTGGHGELF
TRBV27 - ASSQTHTNEKLF
TRBV3-1/TRBV3-2 - ASSQDMAGSHYNEQF
TRBV6-5 - ATFIALGYT
TRBV5-4 - ASSGGLLQETQY
TRBV27 - ASSSPTSGYTGELF
TRBV4-1 - ASSPSRAEQF
TRBV5-8 once ASSLSTAQETQY
TRBV27 - ASSPHSTGELF
TRBV19 - ASSMGAGARDTQY
TRBV30 - AWAYGQSNYGYT
TRBV11-2 - ASSRTSYEQY
TRBV10-2 - ASRGLAVQETQY
TRBV7-2 - ASSFGGARSPLH
TRBV11-3 once ASSLERTGGNEQF
TRBV28 - ASSPMTVNYGYT
TRBV27 few ASSLSGRANIQY
TRBV4-1 - ASSQDVSSLAKNIQY
TRBV19 - AIPAVGDKTYEQY
TRBV5-4 - ASSLDQGNSPLH
TRBV5-6 few ASSLVAGYGYT
TRBV28 - ASRGLAGGNTQY
TRBV28 - ASSRRQDEKLF
TRBV7-9 - ASSTGTVQETQY
TRBV4-1 - ASSQDRLAEPYEQY
TRBV3-1/TRBV3-2 few ASSQPGLAEGDGELF
TRBV9 once ASSVARDRGKAF
TRBV27 - ASSLGQGAGEGLTGELF
TRBV7-3 - ASSPRDVAGRRTGELF
TRBV11-1 - ASSLAPSSAETQY
TRBV19 - ASSAIAGDSYEQY
TRBV10-3 - AIQAGEDTQY
TRBV9 - ASSKTGQGNTIY
TRBV29-1 once SVEGGGGFAETQY
TRBV7-6 - ASSLSRDRAFGTQY
TRBV28 - ASSFGSYGYT
TRBV18 - ASSPGLAEETQY
TRBV15 - ATSRETSGYQETQY